The 27 T cell receptor beta chains reported below all come from one sample, sequenced in a study of blood T cell repertoires in COVID-19. Sequencing was performed with immunoSEQ multiplex PCR; in TCRdb, only in-frame clones are kept and a portion is missing. The data hold fewer than 35,000 clones, with 82% observed a single time. Sequenced sample: peripheral blood. The receptors come from a man older than 75 with active or convalescent COVID-19.

The CDR3 nucleotides read TGCAGCGTTGGAGCGACTACCTACGAGCAGTACTTC. Its translation: CSVGATTYEQYF. V usage is TRBV29-1 and J usage is TRBJ2-7, with D possibly matching TRBD2 (5 bases). The V gene lost 4 bases and the J gene lost 2 bases, with 9 bases spanning the gap. The CDR3 runs to 12 residues. Per the germline V gene, CDR1 is SQVTM and CDR2 is ANQGSEA.

The chain combines TRBV18 with TRBJ1-1; D might be TRBD1 (6 bases). Per the germline V gene, CDR1 is KGHSH and CDR2 is LQKENI. CDR3 size: 14 residues. Trimming took 2 bases from V and 4 from J, leaving 11 bases between them. The CDR3 region is CASSPGGGGTEAFF. DNA for the CDR3: TGTGCCAGCTCACCAGGGGGCGGTGGCACTGAAGCTTTCTTT.

Comments on this clone: One end of the junction is discordant with germline, which a read error may explain. The gene calls are TRBV6-2 or TRBV6-3 and TRBJ1-2, with D possibly TRBD1 on 6 matching bases. Germline V gene data show CDR1 as MNHEY and CDR2 as SVGEGT. This CDR3 spans 14 amino acids. The CDR3 region has the DNA TGTGCCAGCAATTACAACAACAGGGCTGGCGGCTACACCTTC. Encoded protein: CASNYNNRAGGYTF.

The J gene is TRBJ2-7, the V gene TRBV10-3, with D perhaps matching TRBD2 (5 bases). This CDR3 is built from 14 residues. In germline, CDR1 is ENHRY, CDR2 SYGVKD. Trimming stripped 11 bases from V and 2 bases from J, with 19 bases between. This CDR3 reads CALGEQEAPYEQYF. The CDR3, as DNA: TGTGCCCTCGGAGAGCAGGAGGCTCCCTACGAGCAGTACTTC.

The genes are TRBV2 and TRBJ2-1, with 8 positions matching TRBD1. This CDR3 region has 15 residues. Germline V gives CDR1 SNHLY, CDR2 FYNNEI. The V gene end was trimmed by 5 bases and the J gene end by 8 bases; junction bases not matched to a gene: 11. This CDR3 reads CASSIDRGDVDEQFF. The CDR3 DNA reads as TGTGCCAGCAGTATCGACAGGGGAGACGTTGATGAGCAGTTCTTC.

V and J are TRBV29-1 and TRBJ2-4; D is possibly TRBD2 (6 bases). Germline lookup yields CDR1 SQVTM and CDR2 ANQGSEA. The ends were cut back, 7 bases at V and 2 bases at J, with 15 bases in the middle. This CDR3 spans 14 amino acids. This chain's CDR3 is CSAGDGGTKNIQYF. The CDR3 bases are TGCAGCGCCGGGGACGGGGGAACCAAAAACATTCAGTACTTC.

The V call is TRBV4-1, the J call TRBJ1-4; 8 bases are a match to TRBD1. The V and J ends lost 4 bases and 8 bases, in that order; junction bases with no gene match: 9. CDR3 length equals 15 residues. CDR1 and CDR2 from the germline V gene are MGHRA and YSYEKL. This CDR3 reads CASSLRQGQVEKLFF. The CDR3 DNA follows: TGCGCCAGCAGCCTCAGACAGGGGCAAGTGGAAAAACTGTTTTTT.

V gene TRBV28 combines with J gene TRBJ1-6; 7 bases are shared with TRBD1. V shed 6 bases, J shed 9 bases, and the junction held 8 bases outside the gene matches. Germline V gene sequence: CDR1 MDHEN, CDR2 SYDVKM. The CDR3 loop spans 14 amino acids. The CDR3 DNA is TGTGCCAGCAGACGGACAGGTGTTTCTTCACCCCTCCACTTT. It is translated as CASRRTGVSSPLHF.

This chain connects TRBV5-1 to TRBJ2-1; the D gene is possibly TRBD2 (5 bases). CDR3 size: 14 residues. Trimming cost V 0 bases and J 6 bases, with 10 bases left between them. Looked up from germline, CDR1 is SGHRS and CDR2 is YFSETQ. CDR3 coding DNA: TGCGCCAGCAGCTTGGGCGGGTCGGTCAATGAGCAGTTCTTC. Encoded protein: CASSLGGSVNEQFF.

The chain combines TRBV12-3 or TRBV12-4 with TRBJ2-1, with D unresolved. The CDR3 is made up of 13 amino acids. V was pared by 7 bases and J by 6 bases, with 13 bases between. CDR3 in amino acids: CASTPRYGNEQFF. Here the CDR3 DNA reads TGTGCCAGCACCCCTAGATACGGCAATGAGCAGTTCTTC.

This chain connects TRBV7-3 to TRBJ2-2, with D possibly being TRBD2 (6 bases). The CDR3 spans 15 residues. The V and J ends lost 4 bases and 3 bases respectively, with 12 bases between them. Germline V lookup: CDR1 SGHTA, CDR2 FQGTGA. In nucleotides, the CDR3 is TGTGCCAGCAGCTCACCGGGGGTGCACACCGGGGAGCTGTTTTTT. Amino acid sequence: CASSSPGVHTGELFF.

J is TRBJ2-5 and V is TRBV19; 7 bases are shared with TRBD2. The CDR3 has 12 residues. CDR1 is LNHDA and CDR2 is SQIVND in the germline V gene (reference sequence). V lost 1 base, J lost 11 bases, and 4 bases stayed unmatched. The CDR3 DNA follows: TGTGCCAGTAGTATAGGGGAGGGTGGTCAGTACTTC. This gives the protein CASSIGEGGQYF.

The V and J genes are TRBV24-1 and TRBJ1-5; D remains unclear. CDR1 is KGHDR, CDR2 SFDVKD, per germline. Trimming took 7 bases from V and 1 from J, leaving 13 bases between them. The CDR3 runs 15 residues. The CDR3 here is CATSADGGSNQPQHF. DNA of the CDR3: TGTGCCACCAGCGCTGATGGAGGCAGCAATCAGCCCCAGCATTTT.

The rearrangement joins TRBV23-1 to TRBJ2-7; the match to TRBD2 covers 8 bases. TRBV23-1 counts as an open reading frame of uncertain function. Germline trimming cut 7 bases from V and 4 bases from J; bases unmatched to any gene: 15. This CDR3 contains 16 residues. CDR3 loop: CASNVFGTGGTYEQYF. DNA for the CDR3: TGCGCCAGCAATGTCTTCGGGACGGGAGGGACTTACGAGCAGTACTTC.

V usage is TRBV5-1 and J usage is TRBJ2-2; possible D gene TRBD2, 7 bases. The V and J ends lost 2 bases and 7 bases respectively, with 18 bases between them. The CDR3 loop spans 16 amino acids. Looked up from germline, CDR1 is SGHRS and CDR2 is YFSETQ. CDR3 sequence (DNA): TGCGCCAGCAGCTTCGGCACGGGGGGCCATAGCGGGGAGCTGTTTTTT. It is translated as CASSFGTGGHSGELFF. Variable domain in full (rest from reference TRBV5-1 and TRBJ2-2): KAGVTQTPRYLIKTRGQQVTLSCSPISGHRSVSWYQQTPGQGLQFLFEYFSETQRNKGNFPGRFSGRQFSNSRSEMNVSTLELGDSALYLCASSFGTGGHSGELFFGEGSRLTVL.

V usage is TRBV9 and J usage is TRBJ2-3, with TRBD2 as a possible D gene (5 bases). The CDR3 is 16 amino acids. Germline-derived CDR1 and CDR2 are SGDLS and YYNGEE. Trimming stripped 0 bases from V and 1 base from J, with 12 bases between. The CDR3 loop is CASSVDSPAGTDTQYF. CDR3 bases: TGTGCCAGCAGCGTAGATAGCCCAGCGGGCACAGATACGCAGTATTTT.

The gene calls are TRBV4-1 and TRBJ2-2; 8 bases match TRBD2. Germline CDR1 MGHRA, CDR2 YSYEKL. V gave up 0 bases and J gave up 3 bases; unmatched junction bases: 6. This CDR3 spans 17 amino acids. Here the CDR3 reads CASSQDVGLAHTGELFF. The DNA of the CDR3 is TGCGCCAGCAGCCAAGATGTCGGACTAGCCCACACCGGGGAGCTGTTTTTT.

This clone was observed once. J is TRBJ2-7 and V is TRBV28, with 7 positions matching TRBD2. There are 14 residues in the CDR3. CDR1 and CDR2 (germline): MDHEN, SYDVKM. Trimming removed 6 bases from V and 6 bases from J; junction bases left unmatched: 11. The CDR3, as DNA: TGTGCCAGCAGCCCCCATATGGGGGGGGGCGAGCAGTACTTC. Amino acids: CASSPHMGGGEQYF.

The rearrangement joins TRBV7-2 to TRBJ2-7, with D possibly being TRBD2 (7 bases). With 5 bases removed from V and 0 bases from J, the gap between germline ends came to 14 bases. Germline V CDR1 and CDR2: SGHTA, FQGNSA. This CDR3 comprises 15 residues. CDR3 DNA: TGTGCCAGCAGCCCTAGGGGGGGAGCCTCCTACGAGCAGTACTTC. It translates to CASSPRGGASYEQYF.

The rearrangement uses TRBV6-6 and TRBJ2-3, with TRBD1 as a possible D gene (6 bases). In germline, CDR1 is MNHNY, CDR2 SVGAGI (reference sequence). The CDR3 runs to 14 residues. Trimming took off 4 bases at V and 1 base at J, with 9 bases between the two ends. CDR3 protein: CASSLDSRTDTQYF. CDR3 DNA sequence: TGTGCCAGCAGTTTGGACAGCCGCACAGATACGCAGTATTTT.

The V gene is TRBV4-1, the J gene TRBJ1-1, with 7 bases aligning to TRBD1. CDR3 size: 15 residues. The V segment lost 4 bases and the J segment 0 bases; nucleotides outside the gene matches: 5. CDR1 and CDR2 from the germline V gene are MGHRA and YSYEKL. CDR3 in DNA: TGCGCCAGCAGCCGTTCAGGGGGGCTGAACACTGAAGCTTTCTTT. Its translation: CASSRSGGLNTEAFF.

In its sample, this clone was seen once. J is TRBJ2-1 and V is TRBV5-1; 11 positions match TRBD2. Germline CDR1 is SGHRS and CDR2 is YFSETQ. J lost 0 bases, V lost 3 bases, and 11 bases had no gene match. This CDR3 has 19 residues. DNA of the CDR3: TGCGCCAGCAGCTCATTTTCCAGACTAGCGGGGAGCTCCTACAATGAGCAGTTCTTC. Translated, it gives CASSSFSRLAGSSYNEQFF.

The V call is TRBV3-1 (or the pseudogene TRBV3-2), the J call TRBJ2-4; 8 bases are a match to TRBD2. J gave up 1 base and V 6 bases, and 5 bases lay outside the gene matches. The germline V gene has CDR1 LGHDT and CDR2 YNNKEL (reference sequence). The CDR3 has 15 residues. CDR3 nucleotides: TGTGCCAGCAGTCACGGGGGGGCTGCCAAAAACATTCAGTACTTC. Amino acid sequence: CASSHGGAAKNIQYF.

This sequence joins TRBV19 and TRBJ2-1, with TRBD2 matching over 12 bases. Germline values: CDR1 LNHDA, CDR2 SQIVND (reference sequence). The CDR3 is 15 amino acids. V dropped 5 bases and J dropped 9; count of bases not matched to a gene: 8. CDR3 in amino acids: CASSFTSGGIGEQFF. DNA of the CDR3: TGTGCCAGTAGTTTCACTAGCGGGGGGATCGGTGAGCAGTTCTTC. The full variable domain, in which reference TRBV19 and TRBJ2-1 provide the parts outside the CDR3, is DGGITQSPKYLFRKEGQNVTLSCEQNLNHDAMYWYRQDPGQGLRLIYYSQIVNDFQKGDIAEGYSVSREKKESFPLTVTSAQKNPTAFYLCASSFTSGGIGEQFFGPGTRLTVL.

The CDR3 is CASSFLSSPLHF. The DNA of the CDR3 is TGTGCCAGTAGTTTCCTCTCCTCACCCCTCCACTTT. V usage is TRBV19 and J usage is TRBJ1-6; the D is unclear. CDR1 and CDR2 from the germline V gene are LNHDA and SQIVND (reference sequence). The CDR3 length is 12 residues. The V and J ends lost 5 bases and 10 bases respectively, with 9 bases between them.

The CDR3 here is CASSPSKRPRVGQYF. The CDR3 coding sequence is TGTGCCAGCAGCCCCTCCAAAAGACCGAGGGTAGGGCAGTACTTC. The chain uses TRBV6-6 and TRBJ2-7; possible D gene TRBD2, 5 bases. The V gene lost 6 bases and the J gene lost 9 bases, with 24 bases spanning the gap. The CDR3 totals 15 residues. CDR1 and CDR2 (germline): MNHNY, SVGAGI (reference sequence).

This clone has just a few counts. The genes are TRBV5-8 and TRBJ1-2, with D unclear. Per germline, CDR1 SGHTS and CDR2 YDEGEE. V dropped 4 bases and J dropped 3 bases, with 7 bases sitting between them. The CDR3 loop spans 12 amino acids. The CDR3 DNA is TGTGCCAGCAGCCCTCGGGACTATGGCTACACCTTC. This sequence encodes CASSPRDYGYTF. Based on the CDR3 plus reference TRBV5-8 and TRBJ1-2, the full variable domain is EAGVTQSPTHLIKTRGQQATLRCSPISGHTSVYWYQQALGLGLQFLLWYDEGEERNRGNFPPRFSGRQFPNYSSELNVNALELEDSALYLCASSPRDYGYTFGSGTRLTVV.